The 26 T cell receptor beta chains listed next were all sequenced from one sample in a study of Ad26.COV2.S vaccination and SARS-CoV-2 variants. Assay: immunoSEQ multiplex PCR; the TCRdb copy retains only in-frame clones and omits some. The sample has roughly 300,000 clones, about 88% seen once; the top ten hold 6.4%. Treatment given: about 20 received Ad26.COV2.S at low or high dose, single or two shots; 5 received placebo; per-sample allocation not given. Following the first vaccine or placebo injection, samples were taken on day 63. This material consisted of peripheral blood, taken in a trial of Ad26.COV2.S vaccine versus placebo. The receptors originated from a person between 18 and 59 years old who received the Ad26.COV2.S COVID-19 vaccine or a placebo.

V usage is TRBV18 and J usage is TRBJ2-5, with 8 bases aligning to TRBD2. V dropped 0 bases and J dropped 2; count of bases not matched to a gene: 8. This CDR3 contains 17 residues. In germline, CDR1 is KGHSH, CDR2 LQKENI. The CDR3 protein is CASSPPGGVNLQETQYF. In DNA form, the CDR3 reads TGTGCCAGCTCACCACCCGGGGGGGTAAACCTACAAGAGACCCAGTACTTC. Full variable domain (remainder filled in from reference TRBV18 and TRBJ2-5): NAGVMQNPRHLVRRRGQEARLRCSPMKGHSHVYWYRQLPEEGLKFMVYLQKENIIDESGMPKERFSAEFPKEGPSILRIQQVVRGDSAAYFCASSPPGGVNLQETQYFGPGTRLLVL.

This rearrangement joins TRBV5-1 to TRBJ2-2; D is unclear. Germline CDR1 reads SGHRS; CDR2 reads YFSETQ. The V gene lost 4 bases and the J gene lost 8 bases, with 18 bases spanning the gap. This CDR3 has 15 amino acids. DNA of the CDR3: TGCGCCAGCAGCCAAGGACCAATCATAAATGGGGAGCTGTTTTTT. This codes for CASSQGPIINGELFF.

This sequence joins TRBV3-1 (or the pseudogene TRBV3-2) and TRBJ2-5; no definite D call. Germline CDR1 is LGHDT and CDR2 is YNNKEL (reference sequence). The CDR3 is made up of 12 amino acids. V was cut by 4 bases and J by 4 bases, with 7 bases left in between. The CDR3 loop is CASSPYLETQYF. CDR3 DNA sequence: TGTGCCAGCAGCCCCTACCTAGAGACCCAGTACTTC.

The V and J genes are TRBV5-4 and TRBJ2-5, with 9 bases lining up with TRBD1. CDR1 SGHNT and CDR2 YYREEE come from the germline V gene (reference sequence). CDR3 length equals 17 residues. V dropped 4 bases and J dropped 1; count of bases not matched to a gene: 11. CDR3 nucleotide sequence: TGTGCCAGCAGCACCGGGACAGGGTCAGGGGTCCAAGAGACCCAGTACTTC. Protein sequence: CASSTGTGSGVQETQYF. Drawing the rest from reference TRBV5-4 and TRBJ2-5, the complete variable domain is ETGVTQSPTHLIKTRGQQVTLRCSSQSGHNTVSWYQQALGQGPQFIFQYYREEENGRGNFPPRFSGLQFPNYSSELNVNALELDDSALYLCASSTGTGSGVQETQYFGPGTRLLVL.

This clone was seen only once. The V and J genes are TRBV9 and TRBJ1-4; no reliable D call. The CDR3 contains 15 residues. V shed 3 bases and J shed 0 bases, with 9 bases lying between them. Germline V gene data show CDR1 as SGDLS and CDR2 as YYNGEE. The DNA for the CDR3 is TGTGCCAGCAGCGCCGGACTTTCAACTAATGAAAAACTGTTTTTT. This gives the protein CASSAGLSTNEKLFF.

The sample holds one count of this clone. The chain uses TRBV12-3 or TRBV12-4 and TRBJ1-2, with D hard to call. Trimming removed 6 bases from V and 4 bases from J, with 12 bases in between. CDR3 size: 13 residues. This chain's CDR3 is CASRRRGGYGYTF. CDR3 coding DNA: TGTGCCAGCAGGAGAAGAGGAGGCTATGGCTACACCTTC.

On this clone: The sample contains more than one DNA sequence encoding this CDR3. The chain uses TRBV5-1 and TRBJ2-7; 7 bases align to TRBD1. V was clipped by 0 bases and J by 1 base; unmatched bases: 1. Germline V gives CDR1 SGHRS, CDR2 YFSETQ. The CDR3 runs 14 residues. The CDR3 protein is CASSLEQGSYEQYF. CDR3 nucleotide sequence: TGCGCCAGCAGCTTGGAACAGGGGTCCTACGAGCAGTACTTC.

The CDR3 DNA sequence: TGTGCCAGCAGTTTGGGAGGGGGGGGAGAAATGCCCCAGCATTTT. This sequence encodes CASSLGGGGEMPQHF. This chain links TRBV28 with TRBJ1-5, with a weak D call TRBD1 (6 bases). The CDR3 runs to 15 residues. Germline CDR1 reads MDHEN; CDR2 reads SYDVKM. V dropped 3 bases and J dropped 9 bases, with 18 bases sitting between them.

V usage is TRBV20-1 and J usage is TRBJ1-2; 8 bases fit TRBD1. Germline V CDR1 and CDR2: DFQATT, SNEGSKA (reference sequence). With V trimmed by 3 bases and J by 4 bases, 4 bases remained unmatched. The CDR3 runs 13 residues. CDR3 in DNA: TGCAGTGCTAGTGACAGGGGACCCTATGGCTACACCTTC. Translated, it gives CSASDRGPYGYTF.

This sequence joins TRBV7-3 and TRBJ1-2; D ambiguous. The CDR3 runs to 13 residues. From germline, CDR1 is SGHTA and CDR2 FQGTGA. The V and J ends lost 2 bases and 2 bases respectively, with 6 bases between them. The CDR3 DNA sequence: TGTGCCAGCAGCTTAGACCCAAACTATGGCTACACCTTC. It specifies CASSLDPNYGYTF.

With regard to this clone: Different DNA sequences within this sample yield the same CDR3. This chain links TRBV4-3 with TRBJ2-1; tentative D call: TRBD1 (5 bases). V lost 1 base and J lost 9, with 7 bases in between. CDR1 is LGHNA and CDR2 is YSLEER in the germline V gene. The CDR3 sequence is 12 residues long. The CDR3 reads CASSQGRGEQFF. CDR3 in DNA: TGCGCCAGCAGCCAAGGAAGGGGTGAGCAGTTCTTC.

The DNA for the CDR3 is TGTGCCAGCAGCCAACAGGGGGCTTACACCGGGGAGCTGTTTTTT. Translating gives CASSQQGAYTGELFF. The chain links TRBV14 to TRBJ2-2, with 8 bases matching TRBD1. Trimming at V came to 2 bases and at J to 3 bases, leaving 2 bases not matched to a gene. Germline CDR1 SGHDN, CDR2 FVKESK. The CDR3 is 15 amino acids.

The chain has TRBV15 and TRBJ2-2; D possibly matches TRBD1 or TRBD2 (5 bases each). Germline CDR1 reads LNHNV; CDR2 reads YYDKDF (reference sequence). V gave up 0 bases and J gave up 10 bases, with 15 bases separating them. The length of the CDR3 is 15 residues. The CDR3 nucleotides read TGTGCCACCAGCAGAGATCCGGGACGTGTACTGGAGCTGTTTTTT. It is translated as CATSRDPGRVLELFF. Based on the CDR3 plus reference TRBV15 and TRBJ2-2, the full variable domain is DAMVIQNPRYQVTQFGKPVTLSCSQTLNHNVMYWYQQKSSQAPKLLFHYYDKDFNNEADTPDNFQSRRPNTSFCFLDIRSPGLGDTAMYLCATSRDPGRVLELFFGEGSRLTVL.

The chain employs TRBV11-2 and TRBJ2-1; 14 nucleotides agree with TRBD2. The V and J ends lost 5 bases and 7 bases, in that order; junction bases with no gene match: 7. From germline, CDR1 is SGHAT and CDR2 FQNNGV. The CDR3 is 16 amino acids. The CDR3 region has the DNA TGTGCCAGCAGCGTGACTAGCGGGAGGGCCATGAATGAGCAGTTCTTC. Translation gives CASSVTSGRAMNEQFF.

The chain has TRBV7-9 and TRBJ1-4, with a weak D call TRBD1 (5 bases). Germline CDR1 is SEHNR and CDR2 is FQNEAQ (reference sequence). V lost 2 bases and J 2 bases, leaving 9 bases between the germline ends. The CDR3 spans 15 residues. Here the CDR3 DNA reads TGTGCCAGCAGCTTAAGGGGCGGTACTAATGAAAAACTGTTTTTT. As protein: CASSLRGGTNEKLFF.

The chain carries TRBV9 and TRBJ1-4; 7 nucleotides agree with TRBD1. CDR3 length: 16 residues. Germline V gives CDR1 SGDLS, CDR2 YYNGEE. V lost 0 bases and J lost 4; bases outside the gene matches: 6. The CDR3 DNA is TGTGCCAGCAGCGTAGCAGGGGGGCGGAGTAATGAAAAACTGTTTTTT. It yields the protein CASSVAGGRSNEKLFF.

V gene TRBV30 combines with J gene TRBJ2-2; D perhaps matches TRBD2 (7 bases). V was pared by 5 bases and J by 5 bases, with 18 bases between. Per the germline V gene, CDR1 is GTSNPN and CDR2 is SVGIG (reference sequence). The CDR3 spans 15 residues. The CDR3 region has the DNA TGTGCCTGGGCCCACGAGGGGAGGGGGACCGGGGAGCTGTTTTTT. Its protein product is CAWAHEGRGTGELFF.

J is TRBJ1-2 and V is TRBV11-1; D is uncertain. V dropped 2 bases and J dropped 3 bases, with 10 bases sitting between them. Germline values: CDR1 SGHAT, CDR2 FQDESV (reference sequence). The CDR3 runs to 14 residues. The CDR3, as DNA: TGTGCCAGCAGCTTAATTGGAGATTACTATGGCTACACCTTC. Translating it yields CASSLIGDYYGYTF.

The gene calls are TRBV7-2 and TRBJ1-2, with TRBD1 matching 7 bases. The CDR3 covers 13 residues. J was trimmed by 5 bases and V by 6 bases; bases with no gene match: 6. Looked up from germline, CDR1 is SGHTA and CDR2 is FQGNSA. The CDR3 nucleotides read TGTGCCAGCAGTTGGGACAGTTCTTATGGCTACACCTTC. It yields the protein CASSWDSSYGYTF.

This clone was recorded only once. This sequence joins TRBV28 and TRBJ2-3; 8 bases line up with TRBD2. This CDR3 has 17 amino acids. In germline, CDR1 is MDHEN, CDR2 SYDVKM. J was trimmed by 6 bases and V by 7 bases; bases with no gene match: 18. For the CDR3, the DNA is TGTGCCAGCACCTCCCGCGTAGGAAGCGGGGGTAGGGATACGCAGTATTTT. This gives the protein CASTSRVGSGGRDTQYF.

The genes are TRBV23-1 and TRBJ1-3, with TRBD1 matching over 7 bases. TRBV23-1 is known as an ORF, though its function is uncertain. V was clipped by 4 bases and J by 0 bases; unmatched bases: 9. The CDR3 has 17 amino acids. The chain's CDR3 is CASSRDRNPSSGNTIYF. The CDR3 DNA reads as TGCGCCAGCAGTCGGGACAGAAACCCATCCTCTGGAAACACCATATATTTT.

The chain is built from TRBV6-2 or TRBV6-3 and TRBJ2-1, with TRBD2 identical over 8 bases. In germline, CDR1 is MNHEY, CDR2 SVGEGT. This CDR3 spans 15 amino acids. V shed 2 bases, J shed 1 base, and the junction held 1 base outside the gene matches. The CDR3 loop reads CASSYSGSSYNEQFF. CDR3 in DNA: TGTGCCAGCAGTTACAGCGGGAGTTCCTACAATGAGCAGTTCTTC.

V gene TRBV6-5 combines with J gene TRBJ1-3; D not resolved. V was trimmed by 7 bases and J by 0 bases, leaving 13 bases between them. Germline V gene sequence: CDR1 MNHEY, CDR2 SVGAGI. The CDR3 is 15 amino acids. DNA of the CDR3: TGTGCCAGCATCAAAGAGGGCAACTCTGGAAACACCATATATTTT. Its protein product is CASIKEGNSGNTIYF.

V is TRBV27 and J is TRBJ2-7; D possibly matches TRBD1 or TRBD2 (5 bases each). Germline-derived CDR1 and CDR2 are MNHEY and SMNVEV (reference sequence). V dropped 4 bases and J dropped 12 bases, with 22 bases sitting between them. The CDR3 extends over 14 amino acids. The CDR3 DNA reads as TGTGCCAGCAGTTCCGGGACCTTGAGCGGTTTTTCGTACTTC. The encoded protein is CASSSGTLSGFSYF.

The J gene is TRBJ2-7, the V gene TRBV6-2 or TRBV6-3; TRBD2 agrees at 12 bases. CDR3 length: 15 residues. Germline V lookup: CDR1 MNHEY, CDR2 SVGEGT. V was pared by 2 bases and J by 5 bases, with 4 bases of the junction left unmatched. This chain's CDR3 is CASSYKTSGSNEQYF. In DNA, the CDR3 is TGTGCCAGCAGTTACAAGACTAGCGGGAGCAACGAGCAGTACTTC.

This clone has a single count. The chain recombines TRBV5-4 with TRBJ2-7; possibly TRBD2 for D (5 bases). There are 12 residues in the CDR3. V was shortened by 5 bases and J by 2 bases, with 8 bases between the two germline ends. Germline V CDR1 and CDR2: SGHNT, YYREEE (reference sequence). The CDR3 spells CASSRDTYEQYF. CDR3 coding DNA: TGTGCCAGCAGTCGGGATACCTACGAGCAGTACTTC. The full variable domain, rest sourced from reference TRBV5-4 and TRBJ2-7, is ETGVTQSPTHLIKTRGQQVTLRCSSQSGHNTVSWYQQALGQGPQFIFQYYREEENGRGNFPPRFSGLQFPNYSSELNVNALELDDSALYLCASSRDTYEQYFGPGTRLTVT.